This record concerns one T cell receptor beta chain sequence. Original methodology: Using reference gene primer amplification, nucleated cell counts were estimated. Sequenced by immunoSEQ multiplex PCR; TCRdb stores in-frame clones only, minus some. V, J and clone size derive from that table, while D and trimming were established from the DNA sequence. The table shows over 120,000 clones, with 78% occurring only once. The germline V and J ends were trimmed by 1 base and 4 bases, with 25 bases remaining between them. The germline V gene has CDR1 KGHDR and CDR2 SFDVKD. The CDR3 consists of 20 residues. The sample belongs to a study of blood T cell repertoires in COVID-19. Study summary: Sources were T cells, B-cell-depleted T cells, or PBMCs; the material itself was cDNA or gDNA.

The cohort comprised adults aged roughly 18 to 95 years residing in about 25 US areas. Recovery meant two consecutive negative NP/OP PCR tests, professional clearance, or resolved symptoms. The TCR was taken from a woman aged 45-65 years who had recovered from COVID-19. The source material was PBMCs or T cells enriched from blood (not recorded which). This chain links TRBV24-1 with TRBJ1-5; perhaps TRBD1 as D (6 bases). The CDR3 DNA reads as TGTGCCACCAGTGATTTCCAATCTCCCGGGACACCACCCGGGAATCAGCCCCAGCATTTT. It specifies CATSDFQSPGTPPGNQPQHF.